Listed here are 28 T cell receptor beta chains from one sample, sequenced in a study of regulatory T cells in long-lasting Graves disease. Arm-PCR with iRepertoire HTBI primers amplified the CDR3 regions for these TCR beta libraries. MiXCR was run by TCRdb on the multiplex PCR reads, yielding one entry per CDR3 protein. The sample records about 430,000 distinct CDR3 sequences, over 20% being singletons. Time point defined: persistent/refractory GD, antithyroid drugs over 5 years with positive TRAb. Scientists built the TCR library using RNA that was extracted from PBMCs. The sequenced sample was peripheral blood mononuclear cells (PBMCs), obtained when the disease was refractory, from a patient treated with antithyroid drugs. These receptors were collected from a female donor with Graves disease.

A few counts support this clonotype. V and J are TRBV5-1 and TRBJ2-5; the D is unclear. V was shortened by 2 bases and J by 5 bases, with 10 bases between the two germline ends. The V gene's germline CDR1 is SGHRS and CDR2 YFSETQ. This CDR3 is built from 13 residues. Here the CDR3 reads CASSFGDRETQYF. The CDR3 DNA follows: TGCGCCAGCAGCTTTGGTGACCGGGAGACCCAGTACTTC.

This clonotype was counted many times. The rearrangement links TRBV11-2 to TRBJ2-5; D tentatively fits TRBD1 or TRBD2 (5 bases each). The V end was cut by 5 bases, the J end by 4 bases, with 11 bases between. Germline V gene sequence: CDR1 SGHAT, CDR2 FQNNGV. The CDR3 totals 13 residues. The CDR3 nucleotides read TGTGCCAGCAGCCCCGGGACGACAGAGACCCAGTACTTC. Its protein product is CASSPGTTETQYF.

The gene calls are TRBV3-1 and TRBJ2-3, with TRBD2 matching 10 bases. This CDR3 spans 16 amino acids. With 4 bases clipped from V and 4 bases from J, the junction kept 8 bases outside the gene matches. Germline V gene lookup returns CDR1 LGHDT and CDR2 YNNKEL (reference sequence). The CDR3 DNA follows: TGTGCCAGCAGCCCTTTTCTAGCGGGAGTCGCAGATACGCAGTATTTT. Protein: CASSPFLAGVADTQYF.

V and J are TRBV20-1 and TRBJ2-2; 8 bases fit TRBD2. Trimming removed 6 bases from V and 6 bases from J; junction bases left unmatched: 12. Germline values: CDR1 DFQATT, CDR2 SNEGSKA (reference sequence). The length of the CDR3 is 15 residues. The CDR3 spells CSAPGTSLLSGELFF. The DNA of the CDR3 is TGCAGTGCGCCGGGGACTAGTTTGCTTTCCGGGGAGCTGTTTTTT.

V and J are TRBV7-8 and TRBJ2-4, with D uncertain. V was clipped by 1 base and J by 0 bases, with 4 bases between them. The germline CDR1 and CDR2 sequences are SGHVS and FQNEAQ. This CDR3 spans 14 amino acids. This CDR3 reads CASSLGQAKNIQYF. As DNA, the CDR3 is TGTGCCAGCAGCTTAGGACAAGCCAAAAACATTCAGTACTTC.

This clonotype was seen repeatedly, ten times or more. The chain links TRBV6-1 to TRBJ2-7; maybe TRBD2 (6 bases). This CDR3 has 14 amino acids. The ends were cut back, 6 bases at V and 7 bases at J, with 19 bases in the middle. Germline V lookup: CDR1 MNHNS, CDR2 SASEGT. CDR3 nucleotide sequence: TGTGCCAGCAGGGGAGCCGGGAGTCTCTTTGAGCAGTACTTC. Residues: CASRGAGSLFEQYF.

V is TRBV19 and J is TRBJ1-5, with D possibly matching TRBD1 (5 bases). V was clipped by 3 bases and J by 3 bases, with 6 bases between them. The CDR3 sequence is 13 residues long. Germline V gene data show CDR1 as LNHDA and CDR2 as SQIVND (reference sequence). The CDR3 loop reads CASSMGDNQPQHF. The CDR3 DNA sequence: TGTGCCAGTAGTATGGGGGACAATCAGCCCCAGCATTTT.

This clonotype has at least ten counts. A junction boundary mismatches the germline segment, possibly from a read error. The chain joins TRBV28 to TRBJ2-7, with D perhaps TRBD1 (6 bases). The CDR3 extends over 14 amino acids. Germline CDR1 reads MDHEN; CDR2 reads SYDVKM. CDR3 bases: TGTGCCAGCAGTCCGGGACAAGCTCATGCCGGGGCCTTCTTC. It yields the protein CASSPGQAHAGAFF.

This chain joins TRBV15 and TRBJ2-7, with D hard to call. The CDR3 has 14 residues. Trimming took off 1 base at V and 0 bases at J, with 7 bases between the two ends. CDR1 LNHNV and CDR2 YYDKDF come from the germline V gene (reference sequence). In DNA, the CDR3 is TGTGCCACCAGCAGAGCGACAAACTCCTACGAGCAGTACTTC. It codes for CATSRATNSYEQYF.

The table lists this clonotype with many counts. V gene TRBV28 combines with J gene TRBJ1-2; D gene uncertain. The CDR3 spans 15 residues. Trimming removed 3 bases at V and 4 bases at J, with 15 bases between. CDR1 is MDHEN and CDR2 is SYDVKM in the germline V gene. The CDR3 sequence is CASSFPASGSYGYTF. The CDR3, as DNA: TGTGCCAGCAGTTTTCCCGCATCGGGGAGCTATGGCTACACCTTC.

This clonotype was seen ten or more times. Here the CDR3 DNA reads TGTGCCACCAGTGATTTCTCAGGCGAACAAGAGACCCAGTACTTC. Residues: CATSDFSGEQETQYF. This chain links TRBV24-1 with TRBJ2-5; no clear D gene. The length of the CDR3 is 15 residues. The V and J ends lost 1 base and 2 bases respectively, with 10 bases between them. Per germline, CDR1 KGHDR and CDR2 SFDVKD.

This clonotype has at least ten counts. The chain links TRBV3-1 to TRBJ1-2; 7 nucleotides align to TRBD1. The germline V gene encodes CDR1 LGHDT and CDR2 YNNKEL (reference sequence). With V trimmed by 3 bases and J by 8 bases, 3 bases remained unmatched. This CDR3 is 12 amino acids long. The CDR3 nucleotides read TGTGCCAGCAGCCAGACAGGGCCCGGCTACACCTTC. Protein product: CASSQTGPGYTF. The variable domain in full, with the rest retrieved from reference TRBV3-1 and TRBJ1-2, is DTAVSQTPKYLVTQMGNDKSIKCEQNLGHDTMYWYKQDSKKFLKIMFSYNNKELIINETVPNRFSPKSPDKAHLNLHINSLELGDSAVYFCASSQTGPGYTFGSGTRLTVV.

In its sample, this clonotype was seen many times. The V and J genes are TRBV5-1 and TRBJ1-1; no definite D call. Germline V gene sequence: CDR1 SGHRS, CDR2 YFSETQ. V was trimmed by 0 bases and J by 3 bases, leaving 3 bases between them. The CDR3 loop spans 12 amino acids. The CDR3 spells CASSLVDTEAFF. The CDR3 DNA sequence: TGCGCCAGCAGCTTGGTAGACACTGAAGCTTTCTTT. The variable domain in full, with the rest retrieved from reference TRBV5-1 and TRBJ1-1, is KAGVTQTPRYLIKTRGQQVTLSCSPISGHRSVSWYQQTPGQGLQFLFEYFSETQRNKGNFPGRFSGRQFSNSRSEMNVSTLELGDSALYLCASSLVDTEAFFGQGTRLTVV.

V usage is TRBV24-1 and J usage is TRBJ2-2, with D tentatively TRBD2 (5 bases). V was shortened by 12 bases and J by 4 bases, with 11 bases between the two germline ends. The CDR3 is 12 amino acids. Per the germline V gene, CDR1 is KGHDR and CDR2 is SFDVKD. The CDR3 here is CAASRGTGELFF. The CDR3 nucleotides are TGTGCCGCAAGCCGGGGCACCGGGGAGCTGTTTTTT.

There are a few counts of this clonotype. V is TRBV11-2 and J is TRBJ1-2; no clear D. The germline gives CDR1 SGHAT, CDR2 FQNNGV. V was shortened by 5 bases and J by 8 bases, with 18 bases between the two germline ends. CDR3 length equals 14 residues. In DNA, the CDR3 is TGTGCCAGCAGCCCTTCGGGGATACGTGGAGGCTACACCTTC. Translated: CASSPSGIRGGYTF.

This rearrangement joins TRBV7-9 to TRBJ1-2; no definite D call. This CDR3 contains 15 residues. V was trimmed by 5 bases and J by 8 bases, leaving 21 bases between them. In germline, CDR1 is SEHNR, CDR2 FQNEAQ (reference sequence). CDR3 DNA: TGTGCCAGCAGCCCGAAGACGGGCGAATTGATGGGCTACACCTTC. This sequence encodes CASSPKTGELMGYTF.

This clonotype has a count of ten or more. The gene calls are TRBV11-3 and TRBJ2-5; D possibly uses TRBD1 or TRBD2 (5 bases each). The CDR3 loop spans 16 amino acids. Germline CDR1 reads SGHNT; CDR2 reads YENEEA. V was clipped by 1 base and J by 1 base, with 13 bases between them. CDR3 sequence: CASSLGDHESQETQYF. For the CDR3, the DNA is TGTGCCAGCAGCTTAGGGGACCACGAAAGCCAAGAGACCCAGTACTTC.

This clonotype was picked up many times. The chain employs TRBV12-3 or TRBV12-4 and TRBJ2-7, with a weak D call TRBD1 (6 bases). The length of the CDR3 is 14 residues. Trimming stripped 3 bases from V and 3 bases from J, with 12 bases between. CDR3 coding DNA: TGTGCCAGCAGTTTTGGGGGCACGGGCTACGAGCAGTACTTC. Protein: CASSFGGTGYEQYF.

This clonotype was counted ten times or more. The chain couples TRBV6-1 to TRBJ1-1; D unresolved. Trimming left V 5 bases short and J 3 bases short, with 10 bases between. CDR3 length equals 13 residues. Germline V gene lookup returns CDR1 MNHNS and CDR2 SASEGT. This CDR3 is CASSQREYTEAFF. DNA of the CDR3: TGTGCCAGCAGTCAGAGGGAATACACTGAAGCTTTCTTT.

The table lists this clonotype with a few counts. The rearrangement uses TRBV2 and TRBJ2-7; 8 nucleotides agree with TRBD1. The length of the CDR3 is 19 residues. J gave up 2 bases and V 6 bases, and 21 bases lay outside the gene matches. The germline gives CDR1 SNHLY, CDR2 FYNNEI. CDR3 nucleotide sequence: TGTGCCAGCAGCTCCAGAGGGGGACAGGAAACCTCGAGCCCCTACGAGCAGTACTTC. It yields the protein CASSSRGGQETSSPYEQYF.

The V call is TRBV20-1, the J call TRBJ2-4; 13 bases map to TRBD2. The CDR3 is made up of 14 amino acids. The germline gives CDR1 DFQATT, CDR2 SNEGSKA (reference sequence). The V gene end was trimmed by 6 bases and the J gene end by 6 bases; junction bases not matched to a gene: 5. The CDR3 sequence: CSARTSGRRNIQYF. The CDR3 coding sequence is TGCAGTGCCCGGACTAGCGGGAGAAGAAACATTCAGTACTTC.

The chain couples TRBV29-1 to TRBJ1-2, with 9 bases lining up with TRBD1. The CDR3 extends over 14 amino acids. CDR1 is SQVTM and CDR2 is ANQGSEA in the germline V gene. V shed 6 bases, J shed 2 bases, and the junction held 7 bases outside the gene matches. DNA for the CDR3: TGCAGCGTACCAGGACAGGGGCCCAACTATGGCTACACCTTC. Translation gives CSVPGQGPNYGYTF.

This clonotype was counted many times. The chain carries TRBV28 and TRBJ2-5; 12 bases match TRBD2. Trimming took 4 bases from V and 2 from J; bases not matched to a gene: 2. Germline V CDR1 and CDR2: MDHEN, SYDVKM. CDR3 length: 15 residues. DNA of the CDR3: TGTGCCAGCAGTTCCGGGACTAGCGGGCAAGAGACCCAGTACTTC. It yields the protein CASSSGTSGQETQYF.

This clonotype occurred many times. The V gene is TRBV6-1, the J gene TRBJ1-3; 8 bases fit TRBD1. CDR1 is MNHNS, CDR2 SASEGT, per germline. The CDR3 runs 15 residues. The V and J ends lost 5 bases and 2 bases, in that order; junction bases with no gene match: 5. CDR3 amino acids: CASSPATGAGNTIYF. Written as DNA, the CDR3 is TGTGCCAGCAGTCCTGCGACAGGGGCTGGAAACACCATATATTTT.

The CDR3: CASSTAGASGEQYF. CDR3 in DNA: TGTGCCAGTAGTACGGCAGGGGCCAGTGGGGAGCAGTACTTC. The V call is TRBV19, the J call TRBJ2-7; D might be TRBD1 (6 bases). Trimming shortened V by 4 bases and J by 7 bases, and 17 bases separated the two germline ends. In germline, CDR1 is LNHDA, CDR2 SQIVND (reference sequence). This CDR3 has 14 amino acids.

The V and J genes are TRBV5-6 and TRBJ1-4; tentatively, D is TRBD1 (6 bases). Germline-derived CDR1 and CDR2 are SGHDT and YYEEEE. This CDR3 has 15 amino acids. V dropped 4 bases and J dropped 5 bases, with 15 bases sitting between them. CDR3 bases: TGTGCCAGCAGCATCCAGACAGGAACGAATGAAAAACTGTTTTTT. The encoded protein is CASSIQTGTNEKLFF. The full variable domain, completed using reference TRBV5-6 and TRBJ1-4, is DAGVTQSPTHLIKTRGQQVTLRCSPKSGHDTVSWYQQALGQGPQFIFQYYEEEERQRGNFPDRFSGHQFPNYSSELNVNALLLGDSALYLCASSIQTGTNEKLFFGSGTQLSVL.

This clonotype came up once. The J gene is TRBJ2-1, the V gene TRBV2, with TRBD2 identical over 10 bases. Germline V gives CDR1 SNHLY, CDR2 FYNNEI. V lost 10 bases, J lost 1 base, and 4 bases stayed unmatched. This CDR3 region has 14 residues. CDR3 nucleotide sequence: TGTGCCAACCAGCGGGAGGGGTCCTACAATGAGCAGTTCTTC. Protein sequence: CANQREGSYNEQFF.

This clonotype occurred many times. CDR3 sequence reads: CASSEKEGISDEQYF. The CDR3 DNA reads as TGTGCCAGCAGTGAAAAGGAGGGGATTAGCGACGAGCAGTACTTC. J is TRBJ2-7 and V is TRBV2, with D tentatively TRBD2 (6 bases). V was pared by 2 bases and J by 5 bases, with 16 bases between. The CDR3 runs 15 residues. Germline V CDR1 and CDR2: SNHLY, FYNNEI.